This T cell receptor beta chain was found in a study of T cells after posttransplantation cyclophosphamide. Study observations and caveats: Recipient CMV seropositivity and CMV reactivation strongly tracked TRB clonality. Blood and skin or GI T cell repertoires showed limited TRB overlap. Donor-recipient repertoire similarity was low at 1-2 months, rising over year one.

Sequenced by immunoSEQ multiplex PCR; TCRdb stores in-frame clones only, minus some. The sample has roughly 35,000 clones, none seen only once. CDR1 and CDR2 (germline): SNHLY, FYNNEI. V was trimmed by 8 bases and J by 1 base, leaving 5 bases between them. The CDR3 is made up of 11 amino acids. As for this clone: Its antigen is not known.

The source material was PBMCs. This sequence originates from a girl aged 5 to 17 in good health, CMV-negative, and a related stem cell transplant donor. J is TRBJ2-5 and V is TRBV2; D gene uncertain. The CDR3 is CASEAQETQYF. The CDR3 DNA reads TGTGCCAGCGAGGCCCAAGAGACCCAGTACTTC.